This T cell receptor (beta chain) was sequenced for a study of T cells in Graves' hyperthyroidism and ophthalmopathy. This CDR3 comprises 16 residues. Per germline, CDR1 SGHNT and CDR2 YENEEA. It was uncontrolled infection, other autoimmune disease, pregnancy or lactation that excluded patients. RNA transcripts provided the source from which TCR beta CDR3 regions were amplified. HTBI primers were used for first-round RT-PCR of the TCR CDR3. A single record per CDR3 protein comes from TCRdb applying MiXCR to the multiplex PCR reads. The table lists nearly 750,000 distinct CDR3 sequences, roughly a third of them singletons.

The clonotype comes from a woman aged 35 to 49 with Graves' hyperthyroidism. The chain joins TRBV11-3 to TRBJ1-3, with D possibly TRBD1 on 6 matching bases. The sequencing sample was made of blood. The CDR3 protein is CASGLAGGARGNTIYF. In nucleotides, the CDR3 is TGTGCTAGTGGTCTGGCCGGGGGGGCGCGTGGAAACACCATATATTTT. The full variable domain, in which reference TRBV11-3 and TRBJ1-3 provide the parts outside the CDR3, is EAGVVQSPRYKIIEKKQPVAFWCNPISGHNTLYWYLQNLGQGPELLIRYENEEAVDDSQLPKDRFSAERLKGVDSTLKIQPAELGDSAVYLCASGLAGGARGNTIYFGEGSWLTVV.